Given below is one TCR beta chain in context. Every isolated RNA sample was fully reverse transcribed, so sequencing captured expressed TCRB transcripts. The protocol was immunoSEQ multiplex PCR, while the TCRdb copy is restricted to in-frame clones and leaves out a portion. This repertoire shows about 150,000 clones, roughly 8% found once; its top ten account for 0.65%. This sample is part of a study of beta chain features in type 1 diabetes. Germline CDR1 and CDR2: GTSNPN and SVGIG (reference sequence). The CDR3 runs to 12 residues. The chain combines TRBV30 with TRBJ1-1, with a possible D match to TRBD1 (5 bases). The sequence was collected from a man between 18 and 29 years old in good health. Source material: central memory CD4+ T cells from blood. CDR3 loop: CAGQPRDTEAFF. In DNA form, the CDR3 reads TGTGCGGGGCAGCCGAGAGACACTGAAGCTTTCTTT.